One sample yielded the 8 T cell receptor beta chains listed below, sequenced in a study of blood T cell repertoires in COVID-19 (dated by TCRdb to about 2020). The library came from the immunoSEQ multiplex PCR assay. In TCRdb, the immuneACCESS table is reduced to in-frame sequences with V and J assigned. These tables do not hold every clone; where another copy was compared, an unresolved V gene accounts for under half, and the others remain unexplained. The sample table shows 200,000 to 250,000 clones, and roughly 82% are seen once. The top ten clonotypes cover about 9% of the sample. The sample consisted of peripheral blood. These TCRs come from a man aged 45-60 years with active or convalescent COVID-19.

The chain combines TRBV24-1 with TRBJ1-2; 8 bases fit TRBD1. V was clipped by 3 bases and J by 8 bases; unmatched bases: 7. The germline gives CDR1 KGHDR, CDR2 SFDVKD. The CDR3 spans 14 residues. CDR3 in DNA: TGTGCCACCAGTGATCCTACGACAGGGGCCGGCTACACCTTC. Protein product: CATSDPTTGAGYTF.

V gene TRBV3-1 (or the pseudogene TRBV3-2) combines with J gene TRBJ2-1, with 9 bases that match TRBD2. Unmatched junction bases numbered 6, after V lost 0 bases and J lost 6 bases. Per the germline V gene, CDR1 is LGHDT and CDR2 is YNNKEL (reference sequence). This CDR3 is built from 16 residues. CDR3 DNA sequence: TGTGCCAGCAGCCAAGATATAGCGGGGGCCCGCAATGAGCAGTTCTTC. Encoded protein: CASSQDIAGARNEQFF.

The V gene is TRBV7-9, the J gene TRBJ1-1; D perhaps matches TRBD1 (5 bases). CDR1 is SEHNR and CDR2 is FQNEAQ in the germline V gene (reference sequence). Trimming removed 5 bases from V and 1 base from J, with 8 bases in between. This CDR3 region has 13 residues. In DNA, the CDR3 is TGTGCCAGCAGCCCGGACACGAACACTGAAGCTTTCTTT. It encodes CASSPDTNTEAFF.

The chain employs TRBV2 and TRBJ2-2; D is unresolved. V was clipped by 5 bases and J by 5 bases, with 12 bases between them. Per germline, CDR1 SNHLY and CDR2 FYNNEI. The CDR3 is made up of 14 amino acids. The CDR3 sequence is CASSLGPTTGELFF. The CDR3, as DNA: TGTGCCAGCAGTCTGGGCCCCACAACCGGGGAGCTGTTTTTT.

This chain uses TRBV10-2 with TRBJ1-5; D is perhaps TRBD1 (6 bases). The ends were cut back, 5 bases at V and 6 bases at J, with 8 bases in the middle. This CDR3 contains 12 residues. Germline-derived CDR1 and CDR2 are WSHSY and SAAADI. The CDR3 is CASSIGGQPQHF. CDR3 DNA: TGCGCCAGCAGTATAGGGGGTCAGCCCCAGCATTTT.

The gene calls are TRBV12-3 or TRBV12-4 and TRBJ1-2; 10 positions match TRBD1. CDR3 length: 13 residues. V lost 4 bases, J lost 8 bases, and 4 bases stayed unmatched. The DNA for the CDR3 is TGTGCCAGCAGTTCCGGGACAGGGGAAGGCTACACCTTC. Translating gives CASSSGTGEGYTF.

The J gene is TRBJ2-3, the V gene TRBV20-1; weak D call: TRBD2 (5 bases). The CDR3 sequence is 13 residues long. CDR1 DFQATT and CDR2 SNEGSKA come from the germline V gene (reference sequence). Trimming cost V 3 bases and J 0 bases, with 7 bases left between them. As DNA, the CDR3 is TGCAGTGCTAGTTGGACTAGCACAGATACGCAGTATTTT. Translated, it gives CSASWTSTDTQYF.

The rearrangement uses TRBV20-1 and TRBJ2-3, with 10 bases identical to TRBD2. The CDR3 runs 15 residues. Germline V CDR1 and CDR2: DFQATT, SNEGSKA (reference sequence). V shed 3 bases and J 0 bases; nucleotides not matched to a gene: 3. CDR3 loop: CSASPLAGSTDTQYF. DNA of the CDR3: TGCAGTGCTAGTCCACTAGCGGGGAGCACAGATACGCAGTATTTT.